This TCR beta chain is drawn from a study of blood T cell repertoires in COVID-19. Study-level background: PBMCs, B-cell-depleted T cells, or T cells provided the cDNA or gDNA that made up the material.

Libraries were prepared by immunoSEQ multiplex PCR; TCRdb keeps only in-frame clonotypes and omits some of them. The data contain 25,000 to 35,000 clones, around 89% of them seen just once; the ten biggest clones take up approximately 5%. Germline V gene data show CDR1 as MNHNY and CDR2 as SVGAGI (reference sequence). This CDR3 has 16 residues. V lost 5 bases and J lost 2, with 13 bases in between. Material: peripheral blood. The rearrangement links TRBV6-6 to TRBJ1-6, with D perhaps matching TRBD1 (5 bases). This clonotype was obtained from a human donor in a cohort sampled during active COVID-19. For the CDR3, the DNA is TGTGCCAGCAGTCGATCGGGACTCCCCTATAATTCACCCCTCCACTTT. Its translation: CASSRSGLPYNSPLHF.